These 19 T cell receptor beta chains came from one sample sequenced in a study of T cells in Graves' hyperthyroidism and ophthalmopathy. TCR beta CDR3 region amplification was performed from RNA transcripts. In the first-round RT-PCR of the TCR CDR3, the HTBI primer set was used. MiXCR, applied by TCRdb to the multiplex PCR reads, yields one record per CDR3 protein. This table has under 550,000 distinct CDR3 sequences, roughly 21% appearing once. Input material: blood. These receptors all stem from a man aged 40-49 years with Graves' ophthalmopathy.

V and J are TRBV5-5 and TRBJ2-1; TRBD2 agrees at 9 bases. The CDR3 runs 17 residues. The ends lost 1 base at V and 2 bases at J; junction bases unmatched: 7. Germline V CDR1 and CDR2: SGHKS, YYEKEE (reference sequence). CDR3 nucleotide sequence: TGTGCCAGCAGCTTGATAGCGGGAGCCGCTCCCTACAATGAGCAGTTCTTC. Translation gives CASSLIAGAAPYNEQFF.

Here the CDR3 DNA reads TGTGCCAGCAGCTTTAGGCCCCTGGTCTCAGAGACCCAGTACTTC. Its protein is CASSFRPLVSETQYF. The chain employs TRBV11-2 and TRBJ2-5; D remains unclear. The CDR3 has 15 amino acids. Looked up from germline, CDR1 is SGHAT and CDR2 is FQNNGV. The ends were cut back, 3 bases at V and 4 bases at J, with 15 bases in the middle.

Only a few counts were recorded for this clonotype. V is TRBV30 and J is TRBJ2-1; 9 bases are shared with TRBD1. J lost 8 bases, V lost 4 bases, and 12 bases had no gene match. Per germline, CDR1 GTSNPN and CDR2 SVGIG (reference sequence). CDR3 length: 15 residues. The CDR3 DNA is TGTGCCTGGAAACAGACTAGACAGGGGGGCGATGAGCAGTTCTTC. This gives the protein CAWKQTRQGGDEQFF. Full variable domain (missing parts from reference TRBV30 and TRBJ2-1): SQTIHQWPATLVQPVGSPLSLECTVEGTSNPNLYWYRQAAGRGLQLLFYSVGIGQISSEVPQNLSASRPQDRQFILSSKKLLLSDSGFYLCAWKQTRQGGDEQFFGPGTRLTVL.

This clonotype was seen ten or more times. This sequence joins TRBV3-1 and TRBJ2-7, with 7 bases lining up with TRBD2. The CDR3 is 13 residues long. Germline assignment: CDR1 LGHDT and CDR2 YNNKEL (reference sequence). J lost 2 bases, V lost 11 bases, and 9 bases had no gene match. The CDR3 DNA follows: TGTGCCGCCGGCGGGGGAGATGCCTACGAGCAGTACTTC. Protein product: CAAGGGDAYEQYF.

This clonotype has a count of ten or more. The J gene is TRBJ2-1, the V gene TRBV30; 7 bases are a match to TRBD1. Germline loops: CDR1 GTSNPN, CDR2 SVGIG (reference sequence). This CDR3 has 15 residues. Unmatched junction bases numbered 6, after V lost 4 bases and J lost 0 bases. CDR3 nucleotide sequence: TGTGCCTGGAAAGGGGGCTGGGGCTCCTACAATGAGCAGTTCTTC. Protein: CAWKGGWGSYNEQFF.

As for this clonotype: Mismatch with germline at one junction end may stem from a read error. CDR3 sequence: CASRIDSLNTGELLF. The CDR3 DNA is TGTGCCAGCAGGATCGACAGCCTGAACACCGGGGAGCTGCTTTTT. This chain connects TRBV6-1 to TRBJ2-2; D is possibly TRBD1 or TRBD2 (5 bases each). This CDR3 contains 15 residues. Germline-derived CDR1 and CDR2 are MNHNS and SASEGT.

The V call is TRBV27, the J call TRBJ1-5; no definite D call. Trimming removed 3 bases from V and 15 bases from J, with 18 bases in between. The germline V gene encodes CDR1 MNHEY and CDR2 SMNVEV (reference sequence). This CDR3 has 13 amino acids. The DNA of the CDR3 is TGTGCCAGCAGTTTGGGCCCGGCGAGAGTAGCGCATTTT. Translating gives CASSLGPARVAHF.

This clonotype was counted at least ten times. This rearrangement joins TRBV7-9 to TRBJ2-5, with 8 bases lining up with TRBD2. The V segment lost 1 base and the J segment 0 bases; nucleotides outside the gene matches: 7. Germline V CDR1 and CDR2: SEHNR, FQNEAQ (reference sequence). The CDR3 is made up of 17 amino acids. CDR3 in amino acids: CASSLVPTSGYQETQYF. The CDR3 DNA follows: TGTGCCAGCAGCTTAGTTCCCACTAGCGGATACCAAGAGACCCAGTACTTC. Based on the CDR3 plus reference TRBV7-9 and TRBJ2-5, the full variable domain is DTGVSQNPRHKITKRGQNVTFRCDPISEHNRLYWYRQTLGQGPEFLTYFQNEAQLEKSRLLSDRFSAERPKGSFSTLEIQRTEQGDSAMYLCASSLVPTSGYQETQYFGPGTRLLVL.

This clonotype came up a few times. The chain joins TRBV12-3 or TRBV12-4 to TRBJ2-1; 8 positions match TRBD1. Germline trimming cut 2 bases from V and 4 bases from J; bases unmatched to any gene: 13. The CDR3 runs to 18 residues. CDR3 protein: CASSLLRTGMSLYNEQFF. The CDR3 DNA reads as TGTGCCAGCAGTTTATTGAGGACAGGGATGAGCCTGTACAATGAGCAGTTCTTC.

Notes on this clonotype: One end of the junction is discordant with germline, which a read error may explain. The V and J genes are TRBV6-2 or TRBV6-3 and TRBJ1-5; D not resolved. Germline CDR1 MNHEY, CDR2 SVGEGT. The CDR3 loop spans 12 amino acids. CDR3 residues: CASSHSGSPQHF. For the CDR3, the DNA is TGTGCCAGCAGTCACTCGGGAAGCCCCCAGCATTTT.

This clonotype came up many times. The chain uses TRBV7-9 and TRBJ2-1; D may correspond to TRBD1 or TRBD2 (5 bases each). V gave up 11 bases and J gave up 8 bases, with 16 bases separating them. CDR1 and CDR2 (germline): SEHNR, FQNEAQ (reference sequence). The CDR3 runs 12 residues. CDR3 nucleotides: TGTGCCTTATCAACGGGGCCCGATGAGCAGTTCTTC. Protein product: CALSTGPDEQFF. Full variable domain (rest looked up from reference TRBV7-9 and TRBJ2-1): DTGVSQNPRHKITKRGQNVTFRCDPISEHNRLYWYRQTLGQGPEFLTYFQNEAQLEKSRLLSDRFSAERPKGSFSTLEIQRTEQGDSAMYLCALSTGPDEQFFGPGTRLTVL.

This clonotype was counted many times. The rearrangement links TRBV20-1 to TRBJ2-1; 8 nucleotides agree with TRBD2. The CDR3 covers 14 residues. J was trimmed by 4 bases and V by 2 bases; bases with no gene match: 4. CDR1 is DFQATT, CDR2 SNEGSKA, per germline (reference sequence). CDR3 sequence: CSARKAGVYNEQFF. DNA for the CDR3: TGCAGTGCTAGAAAAGCGGGGGTATACAATGAGCAGTTCTTC.

This clonotype was recorded a few times. CDR3: CSTQTGTGVSPLHF. CDR3 sequence (DNA): TGCAGTACACAAACCGGGACAGGGGTCTCACCCCTCCACTTT. V usage is TRBV20-1 and J usage is TRBJ1-6, with TRBD1 identical over 10 bases. CDR1 and CDR2 (germline): DFQATT, SNEGSKA (reference sequence). The trim removed 8 bases at V and 10 bases at J, leaving 11 bases unmatched. The CDR3 sequence is 14 residues long.

Only a few counts were recorded for this clonotype. This rearrangement joins TRBV6-2 or TRBV6-3 to TRBJ2-3, with TRBD2 matching over 8 bases. The CDR3 is made up of 12 amino acids. J was trimmed by 5 bases and V by 7 bases; bases with no gene match: 2. Germline CDR1 MNHEY, CDR2 SVGEGT. The CDR3 bases are TGTGCCAGCAAAACTAGCGGAGATACGCAGTATTTT. It codes for CASKTSGDTQYF.

The chain links TRBV6-9 to TRBJ1-2; D is unclear. Germline V gene lookup returns CDR1 MNHGY and CDR2 SVAAGI. V gave up 4 bases and J gave up 5 bases, with 11 bases separating them. The length of the CDR3 is 13 residues. The CDR3 DNA follows: TGTGCCAGCAGTTGGCCTCACGGGTATGGCTACACCTTC. Translated, it gives CASSWPHGYGYTF.

This clonotype was observed a few times. The V gene is TRBV6-5, the J gene TRBJ2-1; D remains ambiguous. This CDR3 is 16 amino acids long. V shed 0 bases and J shed 3 bases, with 12 bases lying between them. Germline V lookup: CDR1 MNHEY, CDR2 SVGAGI. The CDR3 coding sequence is TGTGCCAGCAGTTACTCGAAGCGCGGAATCTACAATGAGCAGTTCTTC. Encoded protein: CASSYSKRGIYNEQFF.

The chain employs TRBV2 and TRBJ2-4; tentative D call: TRBD2 (5 bases). This CDR3 has 12 residues. Germline lookup yields CDR1 SNHLY and CDR2 FYNNEI. Trimming pared 6 bases from V and 9 bases from J, leaving 12 bases between. Here the CDR3 DNA reads TGTGCCAGCAGGGGAGCGCCACCCATTCAGTACTTC. It yields the protein CASRGAPPIQYF.

A few counts support this clonotype. V and J are TRBV20-1 and TRBJ2-3; a weak D match, TRBD1 (6 bases). Between the trimmed V and J ends, which lost 1 base and 1 base, there was a span of 12 bases. The CDR3 is 15 residues long. Looked up from germline, CDR1 is DFQATT and CDR2 is SNEGSKA (reference sequence). Here the CDR3 reads CSARAQGWGTDTQYF. CDR3 sequence (DNA): TGCAGTGCTAGAGCACAGGGATGGGGCACAGATACGCAGTATTTT.

The chain couples TRBV18 to TRBJ2-7; possibly TRBD1 or TRBD2 for D (6 bases each). The CDR3 is made up of 14 amino acids. The V gene lost 3 bases and the J gene lost 3 bases, with 12 bases spanning the gap. Germline V lookup: CDR1 KGHSH, CDR2 LQKENI. The CDR3: CASSPEGGGYEQYF. For the CDR3, the DNA is TGTGCCAGCTCACCTGAGGGGGGAGGCTACGAGCAGTACTTC.